This T cell receptor beta chain was captured by sequencing in a study of PD-1 blockade in mismatch repair-deficient tumors. Study at large: Enrolled about 2013-2016, patients had progressing, pretreated mismatch repair-deficient cancers of 12 to 13 types.

Data came from immunoSEQ multiplex PCR; TCRdb stores just in-frame clones and leaves some out. The data contain about 79,000 clones, around 80% of them singletons. J lost 6 bases, V lost 3 bases, and 5 bases had no gene match. The CDR3 consists of 15 residues. The germline V gene has CDR1 MNHEY and CDR2 SVGAGI. The study, taken as a whole, reports: Tumor-resident clones, often absent from pretreatment blood, expanded after pembrolizumab and then contracted.

The TCR-sequenced patients were three responders to pembrolizumab. As concerns this clone: Its antigen is undetermined.

Material: peripheral blood, obtained 44 weeks after starting pembrolizumab. The receptor's source is an adult with mismatch repair-deficient cancer. The chain carries TRBV6-5 and TRBJ2-1, with TRBD2 matching over 10 bases. In DNA, the CDR3 is TGTGCCAGCAGTTATCTAGCGGGAGCGGGCAATGAGCAGTTCTTC. Its protein is CASSYLAGAGNEQFF.